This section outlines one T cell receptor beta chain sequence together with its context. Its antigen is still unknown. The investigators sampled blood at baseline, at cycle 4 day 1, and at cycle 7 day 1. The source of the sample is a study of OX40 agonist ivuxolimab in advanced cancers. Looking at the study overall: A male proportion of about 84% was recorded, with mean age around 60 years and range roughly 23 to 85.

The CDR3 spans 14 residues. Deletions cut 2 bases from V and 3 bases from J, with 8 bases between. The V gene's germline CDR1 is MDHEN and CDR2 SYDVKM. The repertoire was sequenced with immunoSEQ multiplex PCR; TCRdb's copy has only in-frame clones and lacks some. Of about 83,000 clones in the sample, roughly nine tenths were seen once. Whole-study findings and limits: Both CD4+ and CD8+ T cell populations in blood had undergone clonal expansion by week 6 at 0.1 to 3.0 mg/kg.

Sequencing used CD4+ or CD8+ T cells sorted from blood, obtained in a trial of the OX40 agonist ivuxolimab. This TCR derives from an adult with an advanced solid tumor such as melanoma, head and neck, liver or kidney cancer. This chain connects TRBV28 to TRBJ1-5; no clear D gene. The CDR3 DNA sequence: TGTGCCAGCAGTTTAAGAGGGATCAATCAGCCCCAGCATTTT. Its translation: CASSLRGINQPQHF.